The 20 T cell receptor beta chains presented below share a single source sample, sequenced in a study of blood T cell repertoires in COVID-19. Libraries were prepared by immunoSEQ multiplex PCR; TCRdb keeps only in-frame clonotypes and omits some of them. The top ten hold 0.97% of the sample, which has almost 400,000 clones, roughly 90% seen once. The sequenced sample was PBMCs or T cells enriched from blood (not recorded which). The receptors originated from a woman younger than 45 with acute COVID-19.

J is TRBJ1-2 and V is TRBV27, with 10 bases fitting TRBD1. CDR1 is MNHEY, CDR2 SMNVEV, per germline (reference sequence). Unmatched junction bases numbered 8, after V lost 5 bases and J lost 5 bases. This CDR3 is 15 amino acids long. CDR3 protein: CASSPGTGVGYGYTF. The CDR3 DNA reads TGTGCCAGCAGTCCGGGGACAGGGGTGGGGTATGGCTACACCTTC.

J is TRBJ2-1 and V is TRBV30; weak D call: TRBD1 (6 bases). V was clipped by 3 bases and J by 5 bases, with 11 bases between them. CDR3 size: 13 residues. CDR1 and CDR2 (germline): GTSNPN, SVGIG (reference sequence). CDR3 region: CAWSLSGDNEQFF. Written as DNA, the CDR3 is TGTGCCTGGAGCCTTTCAGGGGACAATGAGCAGTTCTTC.

The chain combines TRBV7-2 with TRBJ1-2; no definite D call. Germline V CDR1 and CDR2: SGHTA, FQGNSA. V shed 1 base and J shed 8 bases, with 14 bases lying between them. There are 14 residues in the CDR3. CDR3 in amino acids: CASSLGPRKEGYTF. As DNA, the CDR3 is TGTGCCAGCAGCTTAGGACCGAGGAAAGAAGGCTACACCTTC.

The chain recombines TRBV11-2 with TRBJ2-5; TRBD2 matches 11 bases. The ends lost 4 bases at V and 3 bases at J; junction bases unmatched: 7. Per the germline V gene, CDR1 is SGHAT and CDR2 is FQNNGV. This CDR3 comprises 16 residues. CDR3 region: CASSSRLAGPKETQYF. CDR3 sequence (DNA): TGTGCCAGCAGCTCCCGACTAGCGGGGCCAAAAGAGACCCAGTACTTC.

The chain is built from TRBV11-2 and TRBJ2-3; D gene uncertain. The ends were cut back, 0 bases at V and 5 bases at J, with 6 bases in the middle. Germline values: CDR1 SGHAT, CDR2 FQNNGV. CDR3 length: 13 residues. The CDR3 nucleotides are TGTGCCAGCAGCTTAGATCGGAGAGATACGCAGTATTTT. It is translated as CASSLDRRDTQYF.

The chain has TRBV3-1 (or the pseudogene TRBV3-2) and TRBJ1-1, with 10 bases aligning to TRBD1. Per the germline V gene, CDR1 is LGHDT and CDR2 is YNNKEL (reference sequence). The CDR3 length is 15 residues. The J segment lost 6 bases and the V segment lost 2 bases, leaving 6 bases of the junction unmatched. CDR3 nucleotide sequence: TGTGCCAGCAGCCAACCGGGACAGGGGTTCCCTGAAGCTTTCTTT. It codes for CASSQPGQGFPEAFF.

The chain couples TRBV7-8 to TRBJ1-5; TRBD1 matches 8 bases. The V gene's germline CDR1 is SGHVS and CDR2 FQNEAQ. The CDR3 spans 16 residues. Trimming took 5 bases from V and 7 from J; bases not matched to a gene: 13. CDR3 protein: CASSLEAGQGGQPQHF. The CDR3 coding sequence is TGTGCCAGCAGCCTCGAAGCCGGACAGGGCGGACAGCCCCAGCATTTT.

The chain combines TRBV13 with TRBJ1-1, with unresolved D. CDR3 length: 13 amino acids. With 3 bases removed from V and 3 bases from J, the gap between germline ends came to 8 bases. Germline V gene sequence: CDR1 PRHDT, CDR2 FYEKMQ (reference sequence). The CDR3 bases are TGTGCCAGCAGCTTTTTACGGGACACTGAAGCTTTCTTT. This gives the protein CASSFLRDTEAFF.

This rearrangement joins TRBV11-2 to TRBJ1-4; the D is unclear. The CDR3 spans 17 residues. Trimming cost V 0 bases and J 5 bases, with 16 bases left between them. The germline CDR1 and CDR2 sequences are SGHAT and FQNNGV. The CDR3 DNA reads as TGTGCCAGCAGCTTAGAATCTATCCGACGGGTAAATGAAAAACTGTTTTTT. Amino acids: CASSLESIRRVNEKLFF.

The chain carries TRBV12-3 or TRBV12-4 and TRBJ1-4; D is uncertain. V was shortened by 6 bases and J by 8 bases, with 13 bases between the two germline ends. This CDR3 has 13 residues. The CDR3 is CASRYYEAEKLFF. CDR3 nucleotides: TGTGCCAGCAGGTATTATGAGGCCGAAAAACTGTTTTTT.

This clone was observed at least ten times. The rearrangement links TRBV6-4 to TRBJ2-1; 9 positions match TRBD2. CDR3 length: 15 residues. Germline assignment: CDR1 MRHNA and CDR2 SNTAGT. Germline trimming cut 4 bases from V and 8 bases from J; bases unmatched to any gene: 9. This chain's CDR3 is CASSASAGGQDEQFF. The CDR3 DNA reads as TGTGCCAGCAGTGCTTCCGCGGGGGGGCAAGATGAGCAGTTCTTC.

J is TRBJ1-6 and V is TRBV2; D not certain. V dropped 7 bases and J dropped 7 bases, with 8 bases sitting between them. Germline CDR1 and CDR2: SNHLY and FYNNEI. This CDR3 comprises 12 residues. The chain's CDR3 is CASTPGNSPLHF. In DNA form, the CDR3 reads TGTGCCAGCACCCCAGGCAATTCACCCCTCCACTTT.

The chain has TRBV7-9 and TRBJ2-3, with 9 bases lining up with TRBD1. Germline-derived CDR1 and CDR2 are SEHNR and FQNEAQ (reference sequence). The CDR3 loop spans 17 amino acids. V gave up 2 bases and J gave up 6 bases; unmatched junction bases: 12. The CDR3, as DNA: TGTGCCAGCAGCTTACCCCACGGACAGGGGACATGGGATACGCAGTATTTT. Translated, it gives CASSLPHGQGTWDTQYF.

The table lists this clone with a few counts. The chain recombines TRBV29-1 with TRBJ1-1; 8 positions agree with TRBD1. The J segment lost 2 bases and the V segment lost 7 bases, leaving 6 bases of the junction unmatched. The CDR3 consists of 13 residues. Germline values: CDR1 SQVTM, CDR2 ANQGSEA. The CDR3 here is CSARTGPNTEAFF. CDR3 sequence (DNA): TGCAGCGCCCGGACAGGGCCAAACACTGAAGCTTTCTTT.

The table lists this clone with a count of one. This chain joins TRBV9 and TRBJ1-3; D might be TRBD1 (6 bases). This CDR3 is 15 amino acids long. V dropped 4 bases and J dropped 2 bases, with 13 bases sitting between them. The germline V gene has CDR1 SGDLS and CDR2 YYNGEE. In DNA, the CDR3 is TGTGCCAGCAGCAGACAGACAGGTGCTGGAAACACCATATATTTT. It yields the protein CASSRQTGAGNTIYF.

This chain uses TRBV7-2 with TRBJ1-2; D possibly corresponds to TRBD1 (6 bases). Germline values: CDR1 SGHTA, CDR2 FQGNSA. Trimming removed 4 bases at V and 8 bases at J, with 17 bases between. The length of the CDR3 is 14 residues. CDR3: CASSWKGVSGGYTF. In nucleotides, the CDR3 is TGTGCCAGCAGCTGGAAGGGGGTATCGGGCGGCTACACCTTC.

This clone was recorded only once. The genes are TRBV9 and TRBJ2-7, with 10 positions matching TRBD2. CDR1 and CDR2 (germline): SGDLS, YYNGEE. CDR3 size: 15 residues. V was pared by 3 bases and J by 6 bases, with 9 bases of the junction left unmatched. The CDR3 coding sequence is TGTGCCAGCAGCGGATTAGCGGGGGGTTTCTCCGAGCAGTACTTC. Encoded protein: CASSGLAGGFSEQYF.

The chain employs TRBV7-9 and TRBJ2-3, with TRBD2 identical over 10 bases. This CDR3 spans 18 amino acids. V trimming: 5 bases; J trimming: 2 bases; junction bases outside the gene matches: 13. Germline CDR1 is SEHNR and CDR2 is FQNEAQ (reference sequence). CDR3 sequence: CASSPFLSAGGNTDTQYF. CDR3 bases: TGTGCCAGCAGCCCATTCTTATCAGCGGGGGGGAACACAGATACGCAGTATTTT.

The chain uses TRBV21-1 and TRBJ1-2; whether TRBD1, the table's D call, matches the DNA was not checked. TRBV21-1 is designated a pseudogene. The CDR3 loop spans 14 amino acids. Written as DNA, the CDR3 is TGTGCCAGCAGCAAGATACAGGGTCGACGCGGCTACACCTTC. Encoded protein: CASSKIQGRRGYTF.

The V call is TRBV28, the J call TRBJ1-1; TRBD1 matches at 9 bases. V shed 3 bases and J 4 bases; nucleotides not matched to a gene: 9. In germline, CDR1 is MDHEN, CDR2 SYDVKM. CDR3 length equals 16 residues. The CDR3: CASSLLGQGRVTEAFF. Here the CDR3 DNA reads TGTGCCAGCAGTTTGCTCGGACAGGGGAGGGTCACTGAAGCTTTCTTT.